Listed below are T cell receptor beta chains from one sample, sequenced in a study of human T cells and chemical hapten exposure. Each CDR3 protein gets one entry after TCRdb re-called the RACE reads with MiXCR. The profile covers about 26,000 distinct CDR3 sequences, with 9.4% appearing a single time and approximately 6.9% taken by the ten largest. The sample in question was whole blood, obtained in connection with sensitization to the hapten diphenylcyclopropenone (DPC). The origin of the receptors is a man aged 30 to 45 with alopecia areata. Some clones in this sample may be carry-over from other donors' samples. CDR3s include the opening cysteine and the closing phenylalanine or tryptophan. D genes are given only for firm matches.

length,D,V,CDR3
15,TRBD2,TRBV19,CASSMTSGDYNEQFF
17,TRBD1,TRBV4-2,CASSQSNNPGGHYGYTF
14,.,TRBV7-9,CASSWGLAEETQYF
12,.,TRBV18,CASSLEGGEQFF
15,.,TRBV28,CASSLGQPSTDTQYF
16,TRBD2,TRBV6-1,CASTLLSSGRTDTQYF
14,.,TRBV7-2,CASSPTGTNYEQYF
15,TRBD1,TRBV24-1,CATGPGGYDTGELFF
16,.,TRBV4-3,CASSQDRILPNTEAFF
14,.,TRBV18,CASSLGDTTYEQYF
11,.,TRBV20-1,CSAGKSFPLHF
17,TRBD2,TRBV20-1,CSASSGTSGGSTDTQYF
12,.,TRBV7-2,CASSLINQPQHF
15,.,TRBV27,CATGVGTVGIVPLHF
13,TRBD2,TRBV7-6,CASGRTGGHEQFF
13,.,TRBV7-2,CASSLGRLSEAFF
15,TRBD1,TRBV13,CASSPERTGVTEAFF
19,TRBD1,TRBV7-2,CASSLISGGPGGPNSPLHF
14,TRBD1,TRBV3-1,CASSRRTGKEKLFF
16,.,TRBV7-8,CASSLKLGRSGNTIYF
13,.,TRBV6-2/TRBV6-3,CASSSSHNQPQHF
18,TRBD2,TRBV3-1,CASSQEGWLAGGPGEQFF